The sequence of this T cell receptor (beta chain) was determined in a study of blood T cell repertoires in COVID-19. On the study more broadly: The study drew acute and convalescent COVID-19 samples from the United States, Italy and Spain.

CDR3 size: 14 residues. Germline loops: CDR1 SGHRS, CDR2 YFSETQ. As for this clone: A junction boundary mismatches the germline segment, possibly from a read error.

The table came from immunoSEQ multiplex PCR; TCRdb's copy has only in-frame clones and leaves some out. The sample yields some 120,000 clones, about 92% seen once. This chain connects TRBV5-1 to TRBJ1-2; possibly TRBD1 for D (5 bases). Material: peripheral blood. The sequence derives from a man between 60 and 75 years old with COVID-19, enrolled during active disease. The CDR3 sequence is CASSLDTRVYGYTF. In DNA form, the CDR3 reads TGCGCCAGCAGTTTGGACACGCGGGTCTATGGCTACACCTTC.